The following is a T cell receptor beta chain sequence with its context. This clonotype was recorded a few times. Its cognate antigen has yet to be identified. The sample holds no much larger clone one base away, and base qualities are not on file. The sample belongs to a study of blood T cells in healthy people across ages (dated by TCRdb to about 2015). Describing the broader study: In model experiments, template switching captured roughly one uniquely barcoded TCR beta cDNA molecule for every two T cells. To track age-related changes in TCR beta repertoire diversity, the study relied on deep sequencing normalized with unique cDNA molecular identifiers. Four age groups were formed from the donors: young (average roughly 15 years), middle-aged (approximately 40), aged (62) and long-lived (82). To avoid experimental bias, donors of different ages were spread randomly across the sequencing lanes. The study analyzed two additional independent replicas of 1 million unique cDNA reads from the same blood draw for two donors, one aged 18 to 29 and one aged 80 or older. The full study reports these points: Total diversity estimates from one million sequenced T cells were considered lower bounds and underestimates. Since profiling was done on bulk unsorted PBMCs, naive and antigen-experienced compartments could not be conclusively compared. As age increased, observed TCR beta diversity per million T cells dropped in a roughly linear way, and a significant reduction was already evident by age roughly 36. A strong correlation was found between observed TCR beta diversity and the percentage of naive T cells measured by flow cytometry. Compared with the aged group, the long-lived group had more naive CD4+ T cells, fewer expanded clones and increased TCR diversity, suggesting age selection. Because the CMV infection status of the donors was unknown, age-related changes in expanded clonotypes may potentially have been confounded.

Library generation was performed with 5' RACE. The reads were generated on an Illumina HiSeq 2500. A second PCR of roughly 6 to 11 cycles was run with a J-beta primer mix and a sample-barcoded 5' primer. Each TCR beta cDNA molecule received a unique molecular identifier from a template-switch 5' adaptor carrying 12 random nucleotides. Each sample yielded at least 2.5 million CDR3-containing paired-end reads. The Mint cDNA synthesis kit, primed by a TRBC-specific oligonucleotide, was used to synthesize first-strand cDNA from all RNA. All cDNA was treated with uracil-DNA glycosylase and then went through a first 18-cycle PCR with the universal primers M1SS and BC2_uni_R. The paper's data handling went like this. Normalization of each sample was performed by random selection of 1 million high-quality reads, each carrying a distinct molecular identifier. Instead of being binned into consensus sequences, reads that shared molecular identifiers were thrown out. CDR3 identification, clonotype clustering and error correction used MiTCR with a Q25 quality threshold and the strictest error-elimination algorithm. A nonparametric unseen species model with Euler transformation was used to estimate a lower bound on total TCR beta diversity. TCRdb trimmed the raw reads at Q25, called clones with MiXCR and kept productive beta chains. For every CDR3 protein sequence, its rows merge into one entry that carries the most common genes and DNA. The V and J calls and clone size come from TCRdb's table, not from the authors' own analysis. The sample data list under 950,000 distinct CDR3 sequences, and over 20% of these were observed just once. 20% to 25% of the sample is taken by the ten largest.

V lost 2 bases and J lost 7 bases; the stretch between them is 12 bases long. The CDR3 sequence holds 14 residues, the cysteine and phenylalanine included. Of all the DNA, just the CDR3 is kept, 42 bases in frame from base 1. The germline V gene encodes CDR1 MNHNY and CDR2 SVGAGI (reference sequence). Donors were 35 to 40 systemically healthy Caucasian individuals from Russia aged roughly 6 to 95 years. Approximately 9.3 milliliters of peripheral blood were drawn from each donor into EDTA-treated Vacutainer tubes. Ficoll-Paque density-gradient centrifugation was used to isolate PBMCs, with at least 7 million per sample. Trizol reagent was used to extract total RNA from PBMCs, with at least 5.5 micrograms per sample. For every donor, flow cytometry on a PBMC aliquot measured the percentage of naive CD45RAhigh/CD27high T cells.

The sequence was collected from a man aged 65 to 79 in good health. The sample consisted of blood. This receptor chain uses TRBV6-6 and TRBJ1-5; there is no confident call for the D gene. The CDR3 protein: CASSYARRTQPQHF. The nucleotides read TGTGCCAGCAGTTACGCGAGGAGGACCCAGCCCCAGCATTTT.